Listed below are T cell receptor beta chains from one sample, sequenced in a study of post-analysis software for immune sequencing data. TCRdb reprocessed the PCR reads with MiXCR, giving one entry per CDR3 protein. The sample has roughly 800,000 distinct CDR3 sequences; roughly 27% are singletons. Sequencing input: blood. Receptors originate from a girl aged 10-17 years with multiple sclerosis. The CDR3 runs from the conserved cysteine through the conserved F or W.

V: TRBV28; CDR3: CASSQNPGQEFSGASVLTF
V: TRBV7-2; CDR3: CASSLRLTGTTEAFF
V: TRBV7-2; CDR3: CASSPGSGGKETQYF
V: TRBV29-1; CDR3: CSVWDRIGTDTQYF
V: TRBV9; CDR3: CASSVLGLAAETSTDTQYF
V: TRBV5-8; CDR3: CASSRKTEMNTEAFF
V: TRBV20-1; CDR3: CSASYDLMNTEAFF
V: TRBV4-1; CDR3: CASSQEAISDGNGWETQYF
V: TRBV7-6; CDR3: CASSFRHEQYF
V: TRBV6-2/TRBV6-3; CDR3: CASSQERAAYGYTF
V: TRBV6-1; CDR3: CASSEAGGRQYF
V: TRBV29-1; CDR3: CSVGTSRDSEQYF
V: TRBV27; CDR3: CASSVIQGGETQYF
V: TRBV6-5; CDR3: CASSPDLAGAYNEQFF
V: TRBV5-1; CDR3: CASSLVIAGGYNEQFF
V: TRBV12-3/TRBV12-4; CDR3: CASSSPPDSNQPQHF
V: TRBV27; CDR3: CASKKEIGVQLDKDTQYF
V: TRBV27; CDR3: CASSHMDRPLEKLFF
V: TRBV29-1; CDR3: CSVDTGGYGYTF
V: TRBV7-2; CDR3: CASSLIWGRGETQYF
V: TRBV2; CDR3: CASTLGASGSDEQFF
V: TRBV4-3; CDR3: CASSQDGAGKYSGANVLTF
V: TRBV29-1; CDR3: CSVGPSLNSPLHF
V: TRBV7-9; CDR3: CASSLIDSFTDTQYF
V: TRBV20-1; CDR3: CSASGLAGASYEQYF
V: TRBV24-1; CDR3: CATSDLGRQETQYF
V: TRBV6-5; CDR3: CASSYRETQYF
V: TRBV28; CDR3: CASSFKSTRAQFF
V: TRBV28; CDR3: CASIPTHQETQYF
V: TRBV7-9; CDR3: CASSEGESWQPQHF
V: TRBV10-3; CDR3: CAISEKDPINSPLHF
V: TRBV16; CDR3: CASSQLTVNSNQPQHF
V: TRBV14; CDR3: CASSQTGTSATDTQYF
V: TRBV3-1; CDR3: CASRGDREQFF
V: TRBV7-2; CDR3: CASSFGTGSTPLHF
V: TRBV5-1; CDR3: CASSLAGETQYF
V: TRBV20-1; CDR3: CSARDPGLAGVIDTDTQYF
V: TRBV28; CDR3: CASSNSGWGQPQHF
V: TRBV5-1; CDR3: CASSLYPGLTSDTQYF
V: TRBV7-9; CDR3: CASSLATSGLDIQYF
V: TRBV20-1; CDR3: CSALGALSYNEQFF
V: TRBV7-2; CDR3: CASSLDAARTYEQYF
V: TRBV3-1; CDR3: CASSQEDRGSYEQYF
V: TRBV7-8; CDR3: CASSFRTGGNGYTF
V: TRBV12-3/TRBV12-4; CDR3: CASSLRRGYQETQYF
V: TRBV20-1; CDR3: CSASDWGQGAEETQYF
V: TRBV29-1; CDR3: CSVEIRTGGGYTF
V: TRBV7-9; CDR3: CATSNFQETQYF
V: TRBV12-3/TRBV12-4; CDR3: CASSLGTGYGYTF
V: TRBV25-1; CDR3: CASSVTGRNYGYTF
V: TRBV10-3; CDR3: CAISYGGSGSRNEQFF
V: TRBV6-1; CDR3: CASNPGTGNYNEQFF
V: TRBV10-3; CDR3: CAISVSQANYGYTF
V: TRBV25-1; CDR3: CATAPGVSYEQYF
V: TRBV7-9; CDR3: CASSSATGTGANEQFF
V: TRBV20-1; CDR3: CSARTEVAKNIQYF